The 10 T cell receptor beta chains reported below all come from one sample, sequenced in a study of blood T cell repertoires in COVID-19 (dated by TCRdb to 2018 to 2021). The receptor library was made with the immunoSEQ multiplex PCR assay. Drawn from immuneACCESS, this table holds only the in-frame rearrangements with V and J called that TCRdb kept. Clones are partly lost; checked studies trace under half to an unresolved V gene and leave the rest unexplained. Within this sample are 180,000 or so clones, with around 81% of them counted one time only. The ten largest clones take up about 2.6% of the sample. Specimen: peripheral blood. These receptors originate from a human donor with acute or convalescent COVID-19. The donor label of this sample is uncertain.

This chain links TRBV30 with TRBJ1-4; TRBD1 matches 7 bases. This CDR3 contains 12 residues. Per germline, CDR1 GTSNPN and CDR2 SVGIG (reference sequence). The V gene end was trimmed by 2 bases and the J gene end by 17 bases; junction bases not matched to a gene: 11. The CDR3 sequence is CAWSPRTGSSFF. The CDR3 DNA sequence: TGTGCCTGGAGTCCCAGGACAGGATCGTCTTTTTTT.

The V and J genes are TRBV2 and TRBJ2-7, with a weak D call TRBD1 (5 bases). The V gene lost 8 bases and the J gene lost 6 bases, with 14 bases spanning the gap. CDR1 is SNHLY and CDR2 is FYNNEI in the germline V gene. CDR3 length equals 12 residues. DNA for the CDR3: TGTGCCAGCTACAGAAGGGGAATCGAGCAGTACTTC. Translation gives CASYRRGIEQYF.

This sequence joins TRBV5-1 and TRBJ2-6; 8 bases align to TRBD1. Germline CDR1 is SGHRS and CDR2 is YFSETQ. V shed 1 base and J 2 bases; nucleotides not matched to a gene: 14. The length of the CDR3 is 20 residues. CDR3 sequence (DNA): TGCGCCAGCAGCTTGAACGGGCCTTCGGACAGGGTCACTGGGGCCAACGTCCTGACTTTC. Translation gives CASSLNGPSDRVTGANVLTF.

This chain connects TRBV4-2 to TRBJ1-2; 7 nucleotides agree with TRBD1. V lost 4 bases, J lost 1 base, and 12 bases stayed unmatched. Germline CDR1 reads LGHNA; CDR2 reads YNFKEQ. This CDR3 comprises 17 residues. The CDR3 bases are TGTGCCAGCAGCCGAGTCACCGGGACAGAACTTAACTATGGCTACACCTTC. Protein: CASSRVTGTELNYGYTF.

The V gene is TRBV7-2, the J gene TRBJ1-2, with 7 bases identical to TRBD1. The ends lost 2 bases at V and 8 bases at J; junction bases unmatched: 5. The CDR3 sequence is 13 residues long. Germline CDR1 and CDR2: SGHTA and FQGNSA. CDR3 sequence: CASSLRQGGGYTF. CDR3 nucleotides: TGTGCCAGCAGCTTACGACAGGGCGGAGGCTACACCTTC.

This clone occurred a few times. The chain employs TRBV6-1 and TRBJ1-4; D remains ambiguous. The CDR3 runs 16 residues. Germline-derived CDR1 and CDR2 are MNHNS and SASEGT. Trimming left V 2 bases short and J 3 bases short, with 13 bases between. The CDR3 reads CASSELGWVANEKLFF. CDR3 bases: TGTGCCAGCAGTGAACTCGGGTGGGTGGCTAATGAAAAACTGTTTTTT.

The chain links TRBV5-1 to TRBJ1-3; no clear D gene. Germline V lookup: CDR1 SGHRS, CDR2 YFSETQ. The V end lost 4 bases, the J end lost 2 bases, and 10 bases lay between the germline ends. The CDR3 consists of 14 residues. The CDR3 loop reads CASSRGEPGNTIYF. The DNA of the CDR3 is TGCGCCAGCAGCCGCGGAGAGCCTGGAAACACCATATATTTT.

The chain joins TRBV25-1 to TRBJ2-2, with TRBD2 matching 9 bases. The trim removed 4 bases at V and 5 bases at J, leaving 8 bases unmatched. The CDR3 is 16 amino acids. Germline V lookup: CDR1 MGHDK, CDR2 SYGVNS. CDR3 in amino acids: CASSGGGGTSTGELFF. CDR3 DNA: TGTGCCAGCAGTGGCGGGGGGGGCACGAGTACCGGGGAGCTGTTTTTT. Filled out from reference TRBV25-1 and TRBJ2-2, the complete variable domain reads EADIYQTPRYLVIGTGKKITLECSQTMGHDKMYWYQQDPGMELHLIHYSYGVNSTEKGDLSSESTVSRIRTEHFPLTLESARPSHTSQYLCASSGGGGTSTGELFFGEGSRLTVL.

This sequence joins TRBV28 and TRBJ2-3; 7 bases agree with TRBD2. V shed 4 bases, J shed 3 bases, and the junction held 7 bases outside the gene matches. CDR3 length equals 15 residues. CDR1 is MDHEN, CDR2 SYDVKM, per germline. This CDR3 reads CASSSAGRGTDTQYF. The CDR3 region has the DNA TGTGCCAGCAGTTCAGCGGGGAGAGGGACAGATACGCAGTATTTT.

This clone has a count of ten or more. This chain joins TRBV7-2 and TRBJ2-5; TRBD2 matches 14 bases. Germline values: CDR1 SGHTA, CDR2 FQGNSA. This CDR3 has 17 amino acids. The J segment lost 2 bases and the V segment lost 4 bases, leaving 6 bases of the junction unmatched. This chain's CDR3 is CASSSGTSGGPQETQYF. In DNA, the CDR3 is TGTGCCAGCAGCTCCGGGACTAGCGGGGGTCCTCAAGAGACCCAGTACTTC.